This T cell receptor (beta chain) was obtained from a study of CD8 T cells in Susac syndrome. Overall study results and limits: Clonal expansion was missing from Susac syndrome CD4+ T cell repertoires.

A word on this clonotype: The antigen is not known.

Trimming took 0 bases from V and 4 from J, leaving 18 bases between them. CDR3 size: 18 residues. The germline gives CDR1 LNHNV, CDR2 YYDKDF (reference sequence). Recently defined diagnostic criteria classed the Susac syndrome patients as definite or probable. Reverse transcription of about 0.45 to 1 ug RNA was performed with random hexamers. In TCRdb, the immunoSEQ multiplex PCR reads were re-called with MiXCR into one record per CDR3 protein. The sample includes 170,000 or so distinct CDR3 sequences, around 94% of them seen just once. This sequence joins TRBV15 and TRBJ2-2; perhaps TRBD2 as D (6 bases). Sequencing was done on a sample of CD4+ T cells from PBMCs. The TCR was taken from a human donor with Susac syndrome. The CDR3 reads CATSRDRLSGLSTGELFF. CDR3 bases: TGTGCCACCAGCAGAGATCGGCTTTCGGGACTCAGCACCGGGGAGCTGTTTTTT.